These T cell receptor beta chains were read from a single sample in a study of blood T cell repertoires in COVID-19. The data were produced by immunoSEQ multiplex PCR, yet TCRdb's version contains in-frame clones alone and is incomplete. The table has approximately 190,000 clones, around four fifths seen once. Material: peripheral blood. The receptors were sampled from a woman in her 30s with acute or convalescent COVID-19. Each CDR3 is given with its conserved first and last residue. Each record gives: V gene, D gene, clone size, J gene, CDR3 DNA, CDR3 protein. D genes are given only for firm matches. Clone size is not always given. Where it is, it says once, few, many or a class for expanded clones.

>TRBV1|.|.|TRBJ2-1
TGCACCAGCAAGATGACAGACTCCTACAATGAGCAGTTCTTC
CTSKMTDSYNEQFF
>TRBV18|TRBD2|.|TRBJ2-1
TGTGCCAGCTTTCCGGGACTAGCGAGCTACAATGAGCAGTTCTTC
CASFPGLASYNEQFF
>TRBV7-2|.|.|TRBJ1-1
TGTGCCAGCAGCCTTCACAGGACGAACACTGAAGCTTTCTTT
CASSLHRTNTEAFF
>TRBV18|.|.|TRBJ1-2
TGTGCCAGCAGCAGGGGCGGCTATGGCTACACCTTC
CASSRGGYGYTF
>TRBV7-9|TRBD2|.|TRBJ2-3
TGTGCCAGCACCTTGGGACTAGCGGGGAACGATACGCAGTATTTT
CASTLGLAGNDTQYF
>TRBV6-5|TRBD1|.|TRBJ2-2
TGTGCCAGCAGTTCCGGACAGGGGTACGGGGAGCTGTTTTTT
CASSSGQGYGELFF
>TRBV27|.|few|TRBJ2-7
TGTGCCAGCAGCCCTGACTACTTAGAGCAGTACTTC
CASSPDYLEQYF
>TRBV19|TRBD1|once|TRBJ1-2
TGTGCCAGTAGTGTACCGGGACAGGGATCTATTAACGGCTACACCTTC
CASSVPGQGSINGYTF
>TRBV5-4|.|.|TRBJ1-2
TGTGCCAGCAGCTCCAAAGACGGGTCAATAGGCTACACCTTC
CASSSKDGSIGYTF
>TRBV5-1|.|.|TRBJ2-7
TGCGCCAGCAGCCCCGCCCAGGGGACCTACGAGCAGTACTTC
CASSPAQGTYEQYF
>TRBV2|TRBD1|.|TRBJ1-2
TGTGCCAGCAGTTTCCCGGGACAGGGGGGGCTCCTTAACTATGGCTACACCTTC
CASSFPGQGGLLNYGYTF
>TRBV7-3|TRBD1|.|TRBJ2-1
TGTGCCAGCACCCCGGGGACAGGGGGCTACAATGAGCAGTTCTTC
CASTPGTGGYNEQFF
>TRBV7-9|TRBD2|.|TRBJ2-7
TGTGCCAGCGAAACTAGCGGGAGATTGCAGTACTTC
CASETSGRLQYF
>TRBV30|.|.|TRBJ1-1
TGTGCCTGGGGTACAGCGAACACTGAAGCTTTCTTT
CAWGTANTEAFF
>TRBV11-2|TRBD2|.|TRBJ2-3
TGTGCCAGCAGCTTAGACGGGGGGAGCACAGATACGCAGTATTTT
CASSLDGGSTDTQYF
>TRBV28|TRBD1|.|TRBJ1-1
TGTGCCAGCCGCAGGGGGTTGAACACTGAAGCTTTCTTT
CASRRGLNTEAFF
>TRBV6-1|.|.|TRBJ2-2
TGTGCCAGCAGTGCACCCCCCCCGGACTCGAACACCGGGGAGCTGTTTTTT
CASSAPPPDSNTGELFF
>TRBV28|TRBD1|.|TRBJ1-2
TGTGCCAGCAACAGGGGAGGTAACTATGGCTACACCTTC
CASNRGGNYGYTF
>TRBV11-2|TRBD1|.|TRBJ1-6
TGTGCCAGCCACACACAGGGGGCTAGGAATTCACCCCTCCACTTT
CASHTQGARNSPLHF
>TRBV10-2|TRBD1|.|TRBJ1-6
TGCGCCAGCAGCCTCGGGACAGGGGGCTCTTCACCCCTCCACTTT
CASSLGTGGSSPLHF
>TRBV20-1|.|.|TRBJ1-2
TGCAGTGCTAGTCAGGCTTCTAACTATGGCTACACCTTC
CSASQASNYGYTF
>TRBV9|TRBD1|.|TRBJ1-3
TGTGCCAGCAGCGTAGTAGGGGACAGCACAGGAAACACCATATATTTT
CASSVVGDSTGNTIYF
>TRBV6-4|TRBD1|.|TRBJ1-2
TGTGCCAGCAGTGACTCAGGGACAGGGAGCGATGGCTACACCTTC
CASSDSGTGSDGYTF
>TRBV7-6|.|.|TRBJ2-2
TGTGCCAGCAGCTCCAAAGGGCAGGGTTGGTACACCGGGGAGCTGTTTTTT
CASSSKGQGWYTGELFF
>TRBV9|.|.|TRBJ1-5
TGTGCCAGCCAGGGAGGAAGCAATCAGCCCCAGCATTTT
CASQGGSNQPQHF
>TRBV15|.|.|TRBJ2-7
TGTGCCACCAGCAGAGAGCAGGGTCCCTACGAGCAGTACTTC
CATSREQGPYEQYF
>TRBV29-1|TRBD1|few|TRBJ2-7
TGCAGCGTGCGGACAGGCACCTACGAGCAGTACTTC
CSVRTGTYEQYF
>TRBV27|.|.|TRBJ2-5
TGTGCCAGCAGTTTATTAACGCCAAAGTCGGGCAGACAGCAAGAGACCCAGTACTTC
CASSLLTPKSGRQQETQYF
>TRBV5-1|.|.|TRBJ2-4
TGCGCCAGCAGCTTTTACTCCGGGGCCAAAAACATTCAGTACTTC
CASSFYSGAKNIQYF
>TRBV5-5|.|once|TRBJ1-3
TGTGCCAGCAGCTTGGGCGGTGAAAGAACCTCTGGAAACACCATATATTTT
CASSLGGERTSGNTIYF
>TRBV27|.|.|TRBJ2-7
TGTGCCAGCAGCCCGACAGATTTTCCCTACGAGCAGTACTTC
CASSPTDFPYEQYF
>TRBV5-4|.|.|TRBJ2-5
TGTGCCAGCAGCATTACTATGGTGGAGACCCAGTACTTC
CASSITMVETQYF
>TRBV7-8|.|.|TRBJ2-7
TGTGCCAGCAGTCCTGCTTCGACAGTGCCTAGCTCCTACGAGCAGTACTTC
CASSPASTVPSSYEQYF
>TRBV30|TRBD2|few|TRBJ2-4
TGTGCCTGGAGTGTAGGTTTGACTAGCGGCAAAAACATTCAGTACTTC
CAWSVGLTSGKNIQYF
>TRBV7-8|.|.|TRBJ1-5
TGTGCCAGCAGCTTAATACAGGCTGACAATCAGCCCCAGCATTTT
CASSLIQADNQPQHF
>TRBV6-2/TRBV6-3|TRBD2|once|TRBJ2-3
TGTGCCAGCAGCCACGGACTAGCGGGGGCCCTCACAGATACGCAGTATTTT
CASSHGLAGALTDTQYF
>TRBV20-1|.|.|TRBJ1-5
TGCAGTGCTAGTCGGGGGAGCAATCAGCCCCAGCATTTT
CSASRGSNQPQHF
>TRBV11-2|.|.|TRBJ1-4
TGTGCCAGCAGCTCCACACGATCAACTAATGAAAAACTGTTTTTT
CASSSTRSTNEKLFF
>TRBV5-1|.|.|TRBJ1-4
TGCGCCAGCAGCTTGGGATACGGGGGGTCCGAAAAACTGTTTTTT
CASSLGYGGSEKLFF
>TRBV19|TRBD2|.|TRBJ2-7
TGTGCCAGTAGTATGAGCTCTAGCGGGAGCAGCTCCTACGAGCAGTACTTC
CASSMSSSGSSSYEQYF
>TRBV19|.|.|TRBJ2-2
TGTGCCAGTAATGGGGGCGACACCGGGGAGCTGTTTTTT
CASNGGDTGELFF
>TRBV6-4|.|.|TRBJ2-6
TGTGCCAGCACGGAGGGGACGGATGGGGCCAACGTCCTGACTTTC
CASTEGTDGANVLTF
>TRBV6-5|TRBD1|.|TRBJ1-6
TGTGCCAGCTCCGTCGGACAGGCGAATAATTCACCCCTCCACTTT
CASSVGQANNSPLHF
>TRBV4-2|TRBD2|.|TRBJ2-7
TGTGCCAGCAGCCAGGAACTAGCGGGGGGCCGGTACGAGCAGTACTTC
CASSQELAGGRYEQYF
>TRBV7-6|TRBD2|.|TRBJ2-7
TGTGCCAGCAGCCTTGGGACTAGGGAGTACTACGAGCAGTACTTC
CASSLGTREYYEQYF
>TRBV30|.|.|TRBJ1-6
TGTGCCTGGAGTGTACGCCCCCTGGGTGTTATGACGGGGAATTCACCCCTCCACTTT
CAWSVRPLGVMTGNSPLHF
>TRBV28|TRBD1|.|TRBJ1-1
TGTGCCAGCAGTTTCTCCGACAGGGTGGAGGCTTTCTTT
CASSFSDRVEAFF
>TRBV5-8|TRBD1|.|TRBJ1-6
TGTGCCAGCTCCGGGACAGGGGGATCACCCCTCCACTTT
CASSGTGGSPLHF
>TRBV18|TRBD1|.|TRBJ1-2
TGTGCCAGCTCACCGAGGGACAGACTAAACTATGGCTACACCTTC
CASSPRDRLNYGYTF
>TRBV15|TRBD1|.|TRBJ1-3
TGTGCCACCAGCACGCGGGACAGCCGAAACACCATATATTTT
CATSTRDSRNTIYF
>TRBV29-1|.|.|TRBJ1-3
TGCAGCGTTGACGAACGTGAACGGGGAAACACCATATATTTT
CSVDERERGNTIYF
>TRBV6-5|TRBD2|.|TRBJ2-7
TGTGCCAGCAGCCGCTTCAGCGGGGATAACGAGCAGTACTTC
CASSRFSGDNEQYF
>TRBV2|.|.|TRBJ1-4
TGTGCCAGCAGTAGCGCTCGTAGTGGTGAAAAACTGTTTTTT
CASSSARSGEKLFF